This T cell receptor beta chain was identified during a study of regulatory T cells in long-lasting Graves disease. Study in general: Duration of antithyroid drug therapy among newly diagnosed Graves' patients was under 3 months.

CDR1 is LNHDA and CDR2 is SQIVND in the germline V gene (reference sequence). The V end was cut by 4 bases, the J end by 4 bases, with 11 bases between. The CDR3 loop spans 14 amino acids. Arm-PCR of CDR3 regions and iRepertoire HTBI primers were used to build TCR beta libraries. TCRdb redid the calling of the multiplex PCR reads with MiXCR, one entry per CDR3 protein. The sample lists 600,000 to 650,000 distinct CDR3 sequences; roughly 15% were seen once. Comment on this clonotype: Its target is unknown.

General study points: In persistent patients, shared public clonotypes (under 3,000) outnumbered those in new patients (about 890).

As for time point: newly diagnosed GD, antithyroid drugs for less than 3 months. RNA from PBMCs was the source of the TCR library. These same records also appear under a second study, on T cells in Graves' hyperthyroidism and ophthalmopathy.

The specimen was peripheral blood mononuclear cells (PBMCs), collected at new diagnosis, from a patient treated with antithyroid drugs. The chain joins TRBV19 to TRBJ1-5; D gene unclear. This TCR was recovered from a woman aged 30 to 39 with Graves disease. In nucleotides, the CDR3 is TGTGCCAGTAGTACCCGGCGGGCTAATCAGCCCCAGCATTTT. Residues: CASSTRRANQPQHF.